A selection of T cell receptor beta chains follows, all from one sample in a study of shared clonotypes between healthy human individuals. The method was immunoSEQ multiplex PCR; TCRdb's version includes in-frame clones alone and lacks a portion of them. Of millions of clones in the sample, more than 85% were seen once. Source material: naive CD8+ T cells from PBMCs. The receptors were gathered from a young man in good health. Some clones in this sample may be carry-over from other donors' samples. Each CDR3 is given with its conserved first and last residue. A D gene is named only where the DNA matches it firmly. Clone size appears in some rows only: once, few, many, or a class for an expanded clone.

J	size	V	D	CDR3	DNA
TRBJ1-2	once	TRBV28	.	CASSLQGWLIYYGYTF	TGTGCCAGCAGTTTACAGGGGTGGTTAATTTACTATGGCTACACCTTC
TRBJ2-7	.	TRBV7-9	TRBD2	CASSSPGTSGPRSYEQYF	TGTGCCAGCAGCTCACCCGGGACTAGCGGGCCGCGCTCCTACGAGCAGTACTTC
TRBJ2-6	.	TRBV7-9	.	CASSPTGPLAVLTF	TGTGCCAGCAGCCCTACAGGTCCGCTTGCCGTCCTGACTTTC
TRBJ2-3	.	TRBV28	TRBD2	CASRGLAGLRDTQYF	TGTGCCAGCAGGGGACTAGCGGGACTTCGGGATACGCAGTATTTT
TRBJ2-1	.	TRBV27	.	CASSFGHYNEQFF	TGTGCCAGCAGCTTTGGTCATTACAATGAGCAGTTCTTC
TRBJ2-7	.	TRBV7-9	.	CASSSGLIPSYEQYF	TGTGCCAGCAGCTCCGGACTAATCCCCTCCTACGAGCAGTACTTC
TRBJ2-7	.	TRBV4-1	.	CASSLDTTYEQYF	TGCGCCAGCAGCCTCGACACAACCTACGAGCAGTACTTC
TRBJ1-1	.	TRBV27	.	CASSQLGNTEAFF	TGTGCCAGCAGTCAACTGGGGAACACTGAAGCTTTCTTT
TRBJ2-3	.	TRBV7-7	TRBD2	CASSLLGEGDTQYF	TGTGCCAGCAGCTTACTAGGGGAGGGGGATACGCAGTATTTT
TRBJ1-1	.	TRBV9	TRBD1	CASSEDRANTEAFF	TGTGCCAGCAGCGAGGACAGGGCGAACACTGAAGCTTTCTTT
TRBJ2-7	.	TRBV11-2	.	CASSYGNYEQYF	TGTGCCAGCAGCTACGGGAACTACGAGCAGTACTTC
TRBJ2-1	.	TRBV7-9	TRBD2	CASSSGLADPLYNEQFF	TGTGCCAGCAGCTCAGGACTAGCTGACCCACTTTACAATGAGCAGTTCTTC
TRBJ2-3	.	TRBV19	.	CASSPTTAYTQYF	TGTGCCAGTAGCCCCACGACTGCCTACACGCAGTATTTT
TRBJ1-5	.	TRBV19	.	CASSAGTRFNQPQHF	TGTGCCAGTAGCGCCGGGACGAGATTCAATCAGCCCCAGCATTTT
TRBJ1-1	.	TRBV7-7	.	CASSLAPNTEAFF	TGTGCCAGCAGCTTAGCCCCCAACACTGAAGCTTTCTTT
TRBJ2-3	once	TRBV9	.	CASSVRLASSTDTQYF	TGTGCCAGCAGCGTGAGACTCGCCTCTAGCACAGATACGCAGTATTTT